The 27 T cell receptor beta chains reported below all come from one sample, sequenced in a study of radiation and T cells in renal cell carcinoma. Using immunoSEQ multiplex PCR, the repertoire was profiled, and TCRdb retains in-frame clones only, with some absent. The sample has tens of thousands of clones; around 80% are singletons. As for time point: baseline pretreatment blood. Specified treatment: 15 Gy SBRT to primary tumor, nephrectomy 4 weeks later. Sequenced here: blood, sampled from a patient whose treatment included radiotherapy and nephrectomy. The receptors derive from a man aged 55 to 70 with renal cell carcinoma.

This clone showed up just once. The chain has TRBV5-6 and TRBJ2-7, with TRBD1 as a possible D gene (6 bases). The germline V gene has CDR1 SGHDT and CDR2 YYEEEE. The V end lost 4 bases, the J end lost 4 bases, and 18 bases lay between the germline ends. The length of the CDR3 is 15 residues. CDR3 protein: CASSRLDRFDYEQYF. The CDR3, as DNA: TGTGCCAGCAGCCGACTCGACAGGTTTGATTACGAGCAGTACTTC.

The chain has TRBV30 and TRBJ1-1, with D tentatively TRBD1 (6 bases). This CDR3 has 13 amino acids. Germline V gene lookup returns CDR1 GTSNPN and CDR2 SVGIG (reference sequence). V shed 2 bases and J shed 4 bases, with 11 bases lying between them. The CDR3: CAWSHGGPTEAFF. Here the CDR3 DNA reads TGTGCCTGGAGTCACGGGGGGCCCACTGAAGCTTTCTTT.

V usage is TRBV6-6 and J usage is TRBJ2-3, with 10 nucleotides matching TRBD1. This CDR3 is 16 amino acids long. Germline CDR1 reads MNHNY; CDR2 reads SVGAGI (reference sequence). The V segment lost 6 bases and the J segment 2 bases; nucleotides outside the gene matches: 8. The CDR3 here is CASRGDRGRFTDTQYF. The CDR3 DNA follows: TGTGCCAGCAGAGGCGACAGGGGGCGATTCACAGATACGCAGTATTTT.

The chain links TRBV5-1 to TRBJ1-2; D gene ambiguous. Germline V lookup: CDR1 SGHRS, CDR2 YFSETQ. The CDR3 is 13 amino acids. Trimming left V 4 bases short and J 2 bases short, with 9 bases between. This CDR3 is CASSQGRNYGYTF. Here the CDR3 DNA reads TGCGCCAGCAGCCAAGGACGGAACTATGGCTACACCTTC.

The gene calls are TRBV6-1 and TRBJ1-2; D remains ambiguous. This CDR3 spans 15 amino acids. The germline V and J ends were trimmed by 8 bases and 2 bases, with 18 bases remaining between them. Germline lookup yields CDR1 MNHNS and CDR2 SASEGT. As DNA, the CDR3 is TGTGCCAGCCAGTTCGAGGAAGGGTTAAACTATGGCTACACCTTC. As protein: CASQFEEGLNYGYTF.

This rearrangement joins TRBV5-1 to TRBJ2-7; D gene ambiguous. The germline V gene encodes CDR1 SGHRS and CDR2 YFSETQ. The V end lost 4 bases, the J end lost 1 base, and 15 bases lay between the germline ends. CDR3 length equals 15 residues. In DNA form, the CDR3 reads TGCGCCAGCAGCCCCGCCTCCGAGGCGTCCTACGAGCAGTACTTC. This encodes CASSPASEASYEQYF.

The CDR3 loop is CASSRRGVNTGELFF. For the CDR3, the DNA is TGTGCCAGCAGTAGGCGGGGCGTAAACACCGGGGAGCTGTTTTTT. This chain connects TRBV6-5 to TRBJ2-2; a weak D match, TRBD2 (6 bases). Germline loops: CDR1 MNHEY, CDR2 SVGAGI. This CDR3 comprises 15 residues. V lost 5 bases, J lost 2 bases, and 12 bases lay in between.

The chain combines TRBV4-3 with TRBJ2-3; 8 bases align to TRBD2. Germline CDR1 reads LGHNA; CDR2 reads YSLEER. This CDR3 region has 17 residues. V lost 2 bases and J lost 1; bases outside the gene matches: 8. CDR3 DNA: TGCGCCAGCAGCCAAATCCTAGCGGGCTCTCGCACAGATACGCAGTATTTT. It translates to CASSQILAGSRTDTQYF.

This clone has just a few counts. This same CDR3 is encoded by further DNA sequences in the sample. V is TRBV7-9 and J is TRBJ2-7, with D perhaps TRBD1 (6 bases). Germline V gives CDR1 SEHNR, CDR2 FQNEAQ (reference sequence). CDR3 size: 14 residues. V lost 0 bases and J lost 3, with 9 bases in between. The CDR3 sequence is CASSLAGTSYEQYF. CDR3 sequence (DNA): TGTGCCAGCAGCTTAGCCGGGACAAGCTACGAGCAGTACTTC.

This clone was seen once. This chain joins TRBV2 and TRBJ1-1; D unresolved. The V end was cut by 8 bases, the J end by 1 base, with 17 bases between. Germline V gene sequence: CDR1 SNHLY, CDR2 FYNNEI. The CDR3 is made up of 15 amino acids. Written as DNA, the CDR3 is TGTGCCAGCCAGCTGGGTTCCTTGGGGAACACTGAAGCTTTCTTT. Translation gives CASQLGSLGNTEAFF.

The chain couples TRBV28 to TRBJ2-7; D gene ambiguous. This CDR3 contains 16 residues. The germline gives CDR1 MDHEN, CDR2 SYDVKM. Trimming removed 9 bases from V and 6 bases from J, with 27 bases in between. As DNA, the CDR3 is TGTGCCAGTTTAAAAGCAGACCGCTTTGACCTACGCGAGCAGTACGTC. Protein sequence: CASLKADRFDLREQYV.

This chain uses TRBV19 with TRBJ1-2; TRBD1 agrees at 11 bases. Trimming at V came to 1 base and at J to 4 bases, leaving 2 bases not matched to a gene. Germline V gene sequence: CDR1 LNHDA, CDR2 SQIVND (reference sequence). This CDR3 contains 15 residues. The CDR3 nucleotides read TGTGCCAGTAGTATAGCTGGACAGGGGGCCTATGGCTACACCTTC. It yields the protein CASSIAGQGAYGYTF.

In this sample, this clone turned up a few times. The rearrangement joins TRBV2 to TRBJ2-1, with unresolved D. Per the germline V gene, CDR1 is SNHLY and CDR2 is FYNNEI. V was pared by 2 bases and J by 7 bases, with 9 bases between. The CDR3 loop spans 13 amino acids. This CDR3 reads CASSEWGNNEQFF. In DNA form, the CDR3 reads TGTGCCAGCAGTGAATGGGGAAATAATGAGCAGTTCTTC.

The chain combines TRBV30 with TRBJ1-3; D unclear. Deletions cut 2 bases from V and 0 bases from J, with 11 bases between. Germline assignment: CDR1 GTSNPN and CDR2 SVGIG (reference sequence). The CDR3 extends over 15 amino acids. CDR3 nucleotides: TGTGCCTGGAGTACGTGGCAGGACTCTGGAAACACCATATATTTT. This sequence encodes CAWSTWQDSGNTIYF. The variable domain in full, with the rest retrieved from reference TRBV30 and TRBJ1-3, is SQTIHQWPATLVQPVGSPLSLECTVEGTSNPNLYWYRQAAGRGLQLLFYSVGIGQISSEVPQNLSASRPQDRQFILSSKKLLLSDSGFYLCAWSTWQDSGNTIYFGEGSWLTVV.

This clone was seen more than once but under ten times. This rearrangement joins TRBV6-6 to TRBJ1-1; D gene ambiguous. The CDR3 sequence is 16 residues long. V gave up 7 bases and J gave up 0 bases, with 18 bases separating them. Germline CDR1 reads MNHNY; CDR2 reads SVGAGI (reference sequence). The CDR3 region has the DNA TGTGCCAGCATCAAGGGAGAGGTCTTACTGAACACTGAAGCTTTCTTT. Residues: CASIKGEVLLNTEAFF.

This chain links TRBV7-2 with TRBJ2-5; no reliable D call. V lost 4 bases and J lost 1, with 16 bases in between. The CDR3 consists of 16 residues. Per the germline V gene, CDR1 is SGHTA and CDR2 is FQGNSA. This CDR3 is CASSSRVIDGQETQYF. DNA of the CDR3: TGTGCCAGCAGCTCACGCGTCATCGACGGCCAAGAGACCCAGTACTTC.

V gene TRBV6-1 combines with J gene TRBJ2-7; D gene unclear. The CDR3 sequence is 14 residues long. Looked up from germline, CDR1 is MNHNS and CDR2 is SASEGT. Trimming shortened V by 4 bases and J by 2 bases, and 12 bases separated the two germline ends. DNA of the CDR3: TGTGCCAGCAGTGGGAGTTATGGGGCCTACGAGCAGTACGTC. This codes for CASSGSYGAYEQYV.

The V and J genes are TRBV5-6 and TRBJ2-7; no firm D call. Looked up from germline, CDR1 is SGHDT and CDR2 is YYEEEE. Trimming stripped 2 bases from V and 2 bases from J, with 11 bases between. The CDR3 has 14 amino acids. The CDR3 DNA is TGTGCCAGCAGCTTAGGCGTTCACCCCTACGAGCAGTACTTC. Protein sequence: CASSLGVHPYEQYF.

This CDR3 reads CASSPPPNTEAFF. The CDR3 DNA sequence: TGTGCCAGCTCACCACCGCCGAACACTGAAGCTTTCTTT. J is TRBJ1-1 and V is TRBV18; the D is unclear. Deletions cut 0 bases from V and 1 base from J, with 3 bases between. The CDR3 covers 13 residues. CDR1 is KGHSH and CDR2 is LQKENI in the germline V gene.

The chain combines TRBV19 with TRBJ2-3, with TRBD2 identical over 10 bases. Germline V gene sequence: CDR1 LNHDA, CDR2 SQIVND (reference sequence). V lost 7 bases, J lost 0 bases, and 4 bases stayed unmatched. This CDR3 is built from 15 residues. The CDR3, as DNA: TGTGCCAGTATGGCGACTAGCGGGAGCACAGATACGCAGTATTTT. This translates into CASMATSGSTDTQYF.

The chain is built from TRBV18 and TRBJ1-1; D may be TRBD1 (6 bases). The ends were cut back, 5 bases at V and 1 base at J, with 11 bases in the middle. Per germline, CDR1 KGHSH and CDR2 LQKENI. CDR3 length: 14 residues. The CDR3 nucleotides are TGTGCCAGCTCATTATTACAGGGGAACACTGAAGCTTTCTTT. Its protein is CASSLLQGNTEAFF.

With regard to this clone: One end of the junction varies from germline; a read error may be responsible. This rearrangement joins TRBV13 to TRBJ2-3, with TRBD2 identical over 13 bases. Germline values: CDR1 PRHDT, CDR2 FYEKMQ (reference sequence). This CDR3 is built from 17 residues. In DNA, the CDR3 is TGTGCCAGCAGCCAACCGTGGACTAGCGGGAGCAAAGATACGCAGTATTTT. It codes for CASSQPWTSGSKDTQYF. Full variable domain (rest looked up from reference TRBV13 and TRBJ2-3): AAGVIQSPRHLIKEKRETATLKCYPIPRHDTVYWYQQGPGQDPQFLISFYEKMQSDKGSIPDRFSAQQFSDYHSELNMSSLELGDSALYFCASSQPWTSGSKDTQYFGPGTRLTVL.

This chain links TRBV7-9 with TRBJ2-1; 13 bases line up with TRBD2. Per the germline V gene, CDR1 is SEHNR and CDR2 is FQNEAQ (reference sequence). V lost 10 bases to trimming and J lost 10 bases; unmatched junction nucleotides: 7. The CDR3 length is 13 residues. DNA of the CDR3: TGTGCCATTACTAGCGGGGGGGCCAAGGAGCAGTTCTTC. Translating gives CAITSGGAKEQFF.

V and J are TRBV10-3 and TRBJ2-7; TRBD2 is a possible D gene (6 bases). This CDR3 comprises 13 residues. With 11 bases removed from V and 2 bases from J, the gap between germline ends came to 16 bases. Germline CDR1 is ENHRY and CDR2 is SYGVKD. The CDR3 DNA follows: TGTGCCGCGGGGCCGGGCAGACCCTACGAGCAGTACTTC. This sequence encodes CAAGPGRPYEQYF.

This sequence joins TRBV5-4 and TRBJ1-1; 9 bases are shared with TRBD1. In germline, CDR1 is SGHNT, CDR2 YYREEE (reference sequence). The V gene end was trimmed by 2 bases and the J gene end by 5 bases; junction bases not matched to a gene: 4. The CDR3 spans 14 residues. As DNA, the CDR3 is TGTGCCAGCAGCTTTAACAGGGGGCAGACTGAAGCTTTCTTT. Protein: CASSFNRGQTEAFF.

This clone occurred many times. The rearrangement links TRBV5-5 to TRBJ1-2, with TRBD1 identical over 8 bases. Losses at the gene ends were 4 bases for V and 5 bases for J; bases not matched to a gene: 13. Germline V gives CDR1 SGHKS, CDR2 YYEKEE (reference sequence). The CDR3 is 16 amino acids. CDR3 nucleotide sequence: TGTGCCAGCAGCCTGTTTGGGACAGGCACCCAATATGGCTACACCTTC. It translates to CASSLFGTGTQYGYTF.

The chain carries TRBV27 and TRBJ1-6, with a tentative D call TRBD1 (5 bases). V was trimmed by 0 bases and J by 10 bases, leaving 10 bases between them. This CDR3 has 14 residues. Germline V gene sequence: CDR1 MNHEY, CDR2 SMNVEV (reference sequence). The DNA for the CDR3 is TGTGCCAGCAGTTTATCTAAGGGACTCTCACCCCTCCACTTT. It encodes CASSLSKGLSPLHF.